This T cell receptor (beta chain) is drawn from a study of cytomegalovirus exposure and HLA in healthy donors. Study-wide findings and caveats: Researchers counted around 180 TCR beta chains as cytomegalovirus-associated.

13 Jbeta primers and 60 Vbeta primers were used for the PCR. Method: immunoSEQ multiplex PCR; TCRdb's copy keeps in-frame clones and lacks some. This table has 150,000 to 200,000 clones, approximately 82% appearing once. A remark on this clone: No antigen is known for it.

Per germline, CDR1 SGHTA and CDR2 FQGTGA. This CDR3 is built from 15 residues. Trimming left V 1 base short and J 5 bases short, with 13 bases between. The chain employs TRBV7-3 and TRBJ2-3; D is ambiguous. The source of this sequence is a woman under 30 in good health and CMV-seropositive. What was sequenced was PBMCs. The CDR3 DNA follows: TGTGCCAGCAGCTTAAGCGGCTCATCCGGAGATACGCAGTATTTT. It encodes CASSLSGSSGDTQYF.